This T cell receptor beta chain appears in the sequencing data of a study of CD8+ T cells in alopecia areata. Looking at the study overall: The study gave treated patients oral tofacitinib at 5 to 10 mg twice daily.

With respect to this clone: Its antigen is undetermined.

The sequencing template was cDNA reverse transcribed from extracted RNA. Using immunoSEQ multiplex PCR, the repertoire was profiled, and TCRdb retains in-frame clones only, with some absent. The table shows approximately 160,000 clones, with less than 70% occurring only once. Specified treatment: oral pan-JAK inhibitor, 5-10 mg twice daily. Germline V CDR1 and CDR2: SQVTM, ANQGSEA. The CDR3 totals 12 residues. The V and J ends lost 4 bases and 3 bases respectively, with 9 bases between them. Study outcomes and limitations: Among the top 100, expanded CD8+ clones were significantly decreased by tofacitinib, as was scalp clonality. Under tofacitinib, numerous expanded lesional clonotypes remained detectable in scalp and blood. Mice gave a clearer picture of TCR sharing than patients did, possibly for HLA-related reasons.

The chain is built from TRBV29-1 and TRBJ1-1; weak D call: TRBD1 (5 bases). This clonotype was obtained from a human donor with alopecia areata. The sequenced sample was CD4+ T cells sorted from blood, obtained at week 24, from a patient treated with tofacitinib. The CDR3 DNA reads as TGCAGCGTTGTGGAGGGGCACACTGAAGCTTTCTTT. It encodes CSVVEGHTEAFF.